This T cell receptor (beta chain) was sequenced in a study of blood T cell repertoires in COVID-19. Looking at the study overall: The study drew acute and convalescent COVID-19 samples from the United States, Italy and Spain. T cells, B-cell-depleted T cells, or PBMCs supplied cDNA or gDNA.

In the original analysis: The authors estimated nucleated cell counts from reference gene primer amplification. Using immunoSEQ multiplex PCR, the repertoire was profiled, and TCRdb retains in-frame clones only, with some absent. V and J calls plus clone size are reproduced from that table; the DNA served to infer D and trimming. The table shows more than 250,000 clones, with roughly 86% occurring only once. V gave up 5 bases and J gave up 5 bases; unmatched junction bases: 1. Germline V gene lookup returns CDR1 MGHRA and CDR2 YSYEKL. This CDR3 comprises 14 residues. The clonotype comes from a woman in her 30s who had recovered from COVID-19. Material for sequencing was peripheral blood. V gene TRBV4-1 combines with J gene TRBJ1-4, with TRBD1 matching 11 bases. CDR3 sequence: CASSWDRGNEKLFF. The DNA for the CDR3 is TGCGCCAGCAGCTGGGACAGGGGGAATGAAAAACTGTTTTTT.